The 7 T cell receptor beta chains reported below all come from one sample, sequenced in a study of cytomegalovirus exposure and HLA in healthy donors. PCR used 60 Vbeta primers and 13 Jbeta primers. This table comes from immunoSEQ multiplex PCR, and its TCRdb copy is limited to in-frame clones, with some not included. Seen here are around 150,000 clones, 75% to 80% observed once, and the top ten hold 11% to 15%. Input material: PBMCs. These receptors were taken from a man in his fifties in good health and CMV-seropositive.

This chain links TRBV7-9 with TRBJ1-1; TRBD1 might be the D (5 bases). This CDR3 has 15 residues. Germline V gene sequence: CDR1 SEHNR, CDR2 FQNEAQ (reference sequence). Trimming shortened V by 5 bases and J by 0 bases, and 13 bases separated the two germline ends. The CDR3 loop reads CASSPPGLLNTEAFF. In DNA form, the CDR3 reads TGTGCCAGCAGCCCCCCGGGACTACTGAACACTGAAGCTTTCTTT. Full variable domain (rest looked up from reference TRBV7-9 and TRBJ1-1): DTGVSQNPRHKITKRGQNVTFRCDPISEHNRLYWYRQTLGQGPEFLTYFQNEAQLEKSRLLSDRFSAERPKGSFSTLEIQRTEQGDSAMYLCASSPPGLLNTEAFFGQGTRLTVV.

The chain employs TRBV15 and TRBJ2-1; TRBD2 aligns across 8 bases. Germline CDR1 and CDR2: LNHNV and YYDKDF (reference sequence). Germline trimming cut 1 base from V and 5 bases from J; bases unmatched to any gene: 7. This CDR3 region has 16 residues. The CDR3 DNA is TGTGCCACCAGCAGAGTTCTAAGCGGGGGAAACAATGAGCAGTTCTTC. Amino acid sequence: CATSRVLSGGNNEQFF.

The chain employs TRBV6-1 and TRBJ2-3; 7 bases agree with TRBD1. The CDR3 covers 14 residues. After removal of 7 bases from V and 4 bases from J, the junction contained 8 bases not matched to a gene. Germline V gives CDR1 MNHNS, CDR2 SASEGT. This CDR3 reads CASNWDSVADTQYF. CDR3 nucleotides: TGTGCCAGCAATTGGGACAGTGTGGCAGATACGCAGTATTTT.

This chain links TRBV9 with TRBJ2-2; TRBD1 might be the D (6 bases). The V end was cut by 4 bases, the J end by 7 bases, with 14 bases between. This CDR3 is 14 amino acids long. Germline V gene sequence: CDR1 SGDLS, CDR2 YYNGEE. The CDR3, as DNA: TGTGCCAGCAGCTCCGGACAGAGGAACGGGGAGCTGTTTTTT. It yields the protein CASSSGQRNGELFF.

The CDR3 sequence: CASNRGQGDDTEAFF. CDR3 sequence (DNA): TGCGCCAGCAACCGAGGACAGGGCGATGACACTGAAGCTTTCTTT. The V call is TRBV5-1, the J call TRBJ1-1, with 8 positions matching TRBD1. V was clipped by 6 bases and J by 3 bases; unmatched bases: 10. Germline CDR1 reads SGHRS; CDR2 reads YFSETQ. The CDR3 is 15 residues long.

The chain links TRBV5-6 to TRBJ1-2; 9 bases fit TRBD1. Germline V lookup: CDR1 SGHDT, CDR2 YYEEEE. V lost 2 bases to trimming and J lost 8 bases; unmatched junction nucleotides: 7. This CDR3 spans 14 amino acids. CDR3 coding DNA: TGTGCCAGCAGCTTCGGACAGGGGCGTGGGGGCTACACCTTC. Protein product: CASSFGQGRGGYTF.

This chain links TRBV6-1 with TRBJ1-1; no definite D call. The CDR3 is 13 residues long. V dropped 5 bases and J dropped 1 base, with 8 bases sitting between them. The V gene's germline CDR1 is MNHNS and CDR2 SASEGT. Here the CDR3 reads CASSIKQNTEAFF. The DNA of the CDR3 is TGTGCCAGCAGTATCAAACAGAACACTGAAGCTTTCTTT.